One and the same sample provided the 6 T cell receptor beta chains below, sequenced in a study of Graves' ophthalmopathy and Graves' hyperthyroidism (dated by TCRdb to 2017 to 2018). This sample was sequenced with an Illumina HiSeq 2000. For repertoire sequencing, the TCR beta CDR3 regions were amplified from RNA transcripts. A first-round RT-PCR used HTBI primers with the Qiagen OneStep RT-PCR kit, followed by a second-round multiplex PCR, size selection and purification. Using fastp trimming at Q25 and MiXCR clonotype assembly, TCRdb reanalyzed the public sequencing data and kept in-frame beta chains. Each entry merges the rows of one CDR3 protein and shows their most common DNA and genes. This sample comprises tens of thousands of distinct CDR3 sequences, less than 65% of them detected only once. The ten largest clones take up approximately 23% of the sample. Sequencing was done on a sample of peripheral blood. The receptor set was obtained from an adult man with Graves' ophthalmopathy.

The rearrangement uses TRBV7-8 and TRBJ2-3; TRBD2 agrees at 11 bases. CDR3 length: 16 amino acids. V lost 1 base and J lost 1; bases outside the gene matches: 1. CDR1 is SGHVS, CDR2 FQNEAQ, per germline. In DNA form, the CDR3 reads TGTGCCAGCAGCTTAGTGACTAGCGGGGGCACAGATACGCAGTATTTT. Its translation is CASSLVTSGGTDTQYF.

This clonotype is classed as medium-sized (0.01 to 0.1%). The J gene is TRBJ2-7, the V gene TRBV29-1; tentative D call: TRBD2 (7 bases). The CDR3 extends over 13 amino acids. Trimming cost V 6 bases and J 1 base, with 13 bases left between them. CDR1 and CDR2 from the germline V gene are SQVTM and ANQGSEA. The CDR3 bases are TGCAGCGTGGGGGGGGCCCGATCCTACGAGCAGTACTTC. Protein: CSVGGARSYEQYF.

The chain couples TRBV24-1 to TRBJ2-3, with a tentative D call TRBD2 (5 bases). Trimming removed 4 bases at V and 2 bases at J, with 18 bases between. This CDR3 region has 17 residues. The germline V gene encodes CDR1 KGHDR and CDR2 SFDVKD. The CDR3 nucleotides read TGTGCCACCAGTGACCCATCCTCAACGGAGGACACAGATACGCAGTATTTT. Protein product: CATSDPSSTEDTDTQYF.

This clonotype was observed a few times. The rearrangement links TRBV15 to TRBJ2-3, with D perhaps matching TRBD2 (6 bases). The CDR3 totals 17 residues. Trimming cost V 7 bases and J 1 base, with 21 bases left between them. The V gene's germline CDR1 is LNHNV and CDR2 YYDKDF (reference sequence). The CDR3 here is CATTVDEGLPGTDTQYF. DNA for the CDR3: TGTGCCACCACCGTAGACGAGGGACTTCCAGGCACAGATACGCAGTATTTT.

This clonotype was observed a few times. The chain employs TRBV19 and TRBJ2-5; 8 positions match TRBD1. The J segment lost 5 bases and the V segment lost 5 bases, leaving 7 bases of the junction unmatched. Germline V lookup: CDR1 LNHDA, CDR2 SQIVND (reference sequence). CDR3 size: 14 residues. The CDR3 DNA is TGTGCCAGTAGTCAAAGGACAGGGAGTGAGACCCAGTACTTC. As protein: CASSQRTGSETQYF. Based on the CDR3 plus reference TRBV19 and TRBJ2-5, the full variable domain is DGGITQSPKYLFRKEGQNVTLSCEQNLNHDAMYWYRQDPGQGLRLIYYSQIVNDFQKGDIAEGYSVSREKKESFPLTVTSAQKNPTAFYLCASSQRTGSETQYFGPGTRLLVL.

The genes are TRBV10-3 and TRBJ2-7; TRBD1 aligns across 7 bases. The CDR3 loop spans 15 amino acids. The ends lost 7 bases at V and 1 base at J; junction bases unmatched: 10. Germline V gives CDR1 ENHRY, CDR2 SYGVKD. CDR3 sequence reads: CAITDRDSLSYEQYF. The CDR3 bases are TGTGCCATCACCGACCGGGACAGCCTATCCTACGAGCAGTACTTC.